The 10 T cell receptor beta chains below all came from one sample that was sequenced in a study of blood T cell repertoires in COVID-19. Assay used: immunoSEQ multiplex PCR; TCRdb lists only in-frame clones, some missing. The sample gives around 84,000 clones, about 73% of which show up once; 5.7% is in the top ten. The sequenced sample was peripheral blood. These receptors were collected from a man over 45 with active or convalescent COVID-19.

The CDR3 reads CASSVGSSYNEQFF. Here the CDR3 DNA reads TGCGCCAGCAGCGTGGGGAGCTCCTACAATGAGCAGTTCTTC. The chain recombines TRBV5-1 with TRBJ2-1; D is perhaps TRBD2 (5 bases). The CDR3 has 14 amino acids. CDR1 is SGHRS, CDR2 YFSETQ, per germline. V dropped 4 bases and J dropped 0 bases, with 8 bases sitting between them.

V is TRBV21-1 and J is TRBJ1-6; the table gives TRBD1 as D, unverified against the DNA. TRBV21-1 is a pseudogene locus. The CDR3 is made up of 15 amino acids. CDR3 DNA sequence: TGTGCCAGCAGCAAATGTTGCCAGGGTAATTCACCCCTCCACTTT. Its protein is CASSKCCQGNSPLHF.

CDR3 DNA sequence: TGCGCCAGCAGCCCAGGGCCCAGCTATGGCTACACCTTC. Residues: CASSPGPSYGYTF. The J gene is TRBJ1-2, the V gene TRBV5-1; tentative D call: TRBD1 (5 bases). This CDR3 comprises 13 residues. The germline V gene has CDR1 SGHRS and CDR2 YFSETQ. The germline V and J ends were trimmed by 4 bases and 4 bases, with 11 bases remaining between them.

This clone showed up many times. The V gene is TRBV6-5, the J gene TRBJ2-7; TRBD1 aligns across 7 bases. Germline V lookup: CDR1 MNHEY, CDR2 SVGAGI. CDR3 length equals 14 residues. J gave up 5 bases and V 0 bases, and 4 bases lay outside the gene matches. The CDR3 sequence is CASSYSRQGHEQYF. The CDR3 nucleotides are TGTGCCAGCAGTTACTCTCGACAGGGCCACGAGCAGTACTTC.

This clone was counted only a few times. The chain is built from TRBV6-1 and TRBJ1-6, with TRBD1 identical over 7 bases. The CDR3 is made up of 14 amino acids. The V and J ends lost 3 bases and 8 bases, in that order; junction bases with no gene match: 4. Germline loops: CDR1 MNHNS, CDR2 SASEGT. CDR3 sequence (DNA): TGTGCCAGCAGTGACAGGGGGGCTGATTCACCCCTCCACTTT. Translating gives CASSDRGADSPLHF.

The chain couples TRBV20-1 to TRBJ1-2; TRBD1 aligns across 9 bases. CDR3 size: 11 residues. Germline values: CDR1 DFQATT, CDR2 SNEGSKA (reference sequence). Trimming removed 6 bases from V and 12 bases from J; junction bases left unmatched: 8. CDR3 in DNA: TGCAGTGCCATGACAGGGGGAAGTCACACCTTC. Its protein product is CSAMTGGSHTF.

In this sample, this clone turned up a few times. V and J are TRBV28 and TRBJ2-1, with 9 bases aligning to TRBD1. J was trimmed by 7 bases and V by 8 bases; bases with no gene match: 12. Looked up from germline, CDR1 is MDHEN and CDR2 is SYDVKM. The CDR3 runs 15 residues. In nucleotides, the CDR3 is TGTGCCAGCGTTCTAGGGACAGGGATCAGGAATGAGCAGTTCTTC. As protein: CASVLGTGIRNEQFF. Using reference TRBV28 and TRBJ2-1 for the parts outside the CDR3, the full variable domain is DVKVTQSSRYLVKRTGEKVFLECVQDMDHENMFWYRQDPGLGLRLIYFSYDVKMKEKGDIPEGYSVSREKKERFSLILESASTNQTSMYLCASVLGTGIRNEQFFGPGTRLTVL.

The V gene is TRBV4-1, the J gene TRBJ1-2; TRBD1 is a possible D gene (6 bases). The CDR3 runs to 13 residues. The V gene's germline CDR1 is MGHRA and CDR2 YSYEKL. Trimming removed 4 bases at V and 2 bases at J, with 8 bases between. CDR3 nucleotide sequence: TGCGCCAGCAGCCCCACAGGGAACTATGGCTACACCTTC. It specifies CASSPTGNYGYTF.

The sample holds one count of this clone. The J gene is TRBJ1-5, the V gene TRBV11-1; 10 positions match TRBD1. Looked up from germline, CDR1 is SGHAT and CDR2 is FQDESV (reference sequence). The CDR3 has 15 residues. The junction had 5 bases not matched to a gene; V was cut back by 5 bases and J by 4 bases. The CDR3 nucleotides read TGTGCCAGCAGCGTCGGGACAGGGGATAATCAGCCCCAGCATTTT. This encodes CASSVGTGDNQPQHF.

The chain uses TRBV9 and TRBJ2-4; 8 bases are shared with TRBD1. The CDR3 has 15 residues. CDR1 and CDR2 from the germline V gene are SGDLS and YYNGEE. With 1 base clipped from V and 7 bases from J, the junction kept 7 bases outside the gene matches. The chain's CDR3 is CASSVSVGQGNIQYF. The CDR3, as DNA: TGTGCCAGCAGCGTAAGCGTCGGACAGGGTAACATTCAGTACTTC.